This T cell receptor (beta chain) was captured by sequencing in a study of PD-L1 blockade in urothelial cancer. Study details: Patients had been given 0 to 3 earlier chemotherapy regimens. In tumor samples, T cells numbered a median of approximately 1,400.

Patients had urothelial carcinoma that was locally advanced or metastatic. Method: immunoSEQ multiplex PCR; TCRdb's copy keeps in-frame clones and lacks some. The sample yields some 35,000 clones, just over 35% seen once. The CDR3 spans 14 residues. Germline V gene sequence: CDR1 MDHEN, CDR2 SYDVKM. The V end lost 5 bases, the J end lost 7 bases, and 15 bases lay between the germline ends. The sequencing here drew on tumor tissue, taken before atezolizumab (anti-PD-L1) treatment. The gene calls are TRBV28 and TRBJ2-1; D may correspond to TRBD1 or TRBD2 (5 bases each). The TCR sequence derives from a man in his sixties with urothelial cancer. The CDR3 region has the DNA TGTGCCAGCAGTCCTCAGGGAAGGGAGAATGAGCAGTTCTTC. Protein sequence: CASSPQGRENEQFF. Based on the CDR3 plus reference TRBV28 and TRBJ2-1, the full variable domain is DVKVTQSSRYLVKRTGEKVFLECVQDMDHENMFWYRQDPGLGLRLIYFSYDVKMKEKGDIPEGYSVSREKKERFSLILESASTNQTSMYLCASSPQGRENEQFFGPGTRLTVL.